These 15 T cell receptor beta chains were sequenced from one sample in a study of beta chain features in type 1 diabetes. The entirety of the isolated RNA underwent reverse transcription, so expressed TCRB transcripts were sequenced. The assay was immunoSEQ multiplex PCR, and TCRdb's table has in-frame clones only and misses some. The profile shows about 340,000 clones, 6.5% to 10% of them singletons. Material: central memory CD4+ T cells from blood. These receptors originate from a woman in her late teens or twenties in good health.

This clone was detected a few times. The chain employs TRBV4-3 and TRBJ2-5, with D possibly TRBD2 on 6 matching bases. The CDR3 is 14 amino acids. Looked up from germline, CDR1 is LGHNA and CDR2 is YSLEER. The V and J ends lost 1 base and 4 bases respectively, with 10 bases between them. CDR3 residues: CASSQALEGETQYF. The CDR3 nucleotides read TGCGCCAGCAGCCAAGCCTTGGAGGGAGAGACCCAGTACTTC.

The CDR3 protein is CASSFGQGPSTDTQYF. CDR3 sequence (DNA): TGTGCCAGCAGCTTTGGACAGGGGCCAAGCACAGATACGCAGTATTTT. This chain uses TRBV5-5 with TRBJ2-3; the match to TRBD1 covers 9 bases. This CDR3 has 16 amino acids. V lost 2 bases, J lost 0 bases, and 4 bases stayed unmatched. Germline V gene sequence: CDR1 SGHKS, CDR2 YYEKEE (reference sequence).

A few counts support this clone. V usage is TRBV4-2 and J usage is TRBJ2-1, with D possibly being TRBD2 (6 bases). Trimming cost V 4 bases and J 6 bases, with 19 bases left between them. Germline V gives CDR1 LGHNA, CDR2 YNFKEQ. The CDR3 is 16 amino acids. CDR3 amino acids: CASSRPDLTSSNEQFF. In DNA form, the CDR3 reads TGTGCCAGCAGCCGACCTGACCTTACTAGCTCCAATGAGCAGTTCTTC.

The rearrangement joins TRBV5-4 to TRBJ2-3, with 8 bases that match TRBD2. This CDR3 has 15 amino acids. Germline V gene lookup returns CDR1 SGHNT and CDR2 YYREEE (reference sequence). V dropped 4 bases and J dropped 2; count of bases not matched to a gene: 6. CDR3 residues: CASSPNSGITDTQYF. DNA for the CDR3: TGTGCCAGCAGCCCCAATAGCGGGATCACAGATACGCAGTATTTT.

With regard to this clone: One end of the junction does not line up with germline, which may come from a read error. This sequence joins TRBV27 and TRBJ2-5, with D tentatively TRBD2 (6 bases). The CDR3 consists of 17 residues. CDR1 and CDR2 from the germline V gene are MNHEY and SMNVEV (reference sequence). The CDR3 loop reads CSSSLSATRRDQETQYF. The CDR3 DNA reads as TGTTCCAGCAGTTTATCAGCGACTAGGAGAGATCAAGAGACCCAGTACTTC.

The V and J genes are TRBV11-1 and TRBJ1-1, with TRBD1 matching 7 bases. CDR1 and CDR2 from the germline V gene are SGHAT and FQDESV (reference sequence). This CDR3 spans 14 amino acids. V dropped 3 bases and J dropped 1; count of bases not matched to a gene: 2. In nucleotides, the CDR3 is TGTGCCAGCAGCTTTGCAGGGGGGAACACTGAAGCTTTCTTT. It specifies CASSFAGGNTEAFF.

This clone was seen a few times. This chain links TRBV11-3 with TRBJ2-1, with TRBD2 matching 15 bases. Trimming at V came to 0 bases and at J to 9 bases, leaving 9 bases not matched to a gene. Germline V gene sequence: CDR1 SGHNT, CDR2 YENEEA. The CDR3 totals 18 residues. CDR3 bases: TGTGCCAGCAGCTTAGAGGGTCCCGGGACTAGCGGGAGGTTTGAGCAGTTCTTC. This sequence encodes CASSLEGPGTSGRFEQFF.

At least ten counts were recorded for this clone. The same CDR3 can be traced to other DNA sequences in this sample. This sequence joins TRBV19 and TRBJ1-2; TRBD1 is a possible D gene (6 bases). Trimming left V 3 bases short and J 0 bases short, with 8 bases between. Germline CDR1 LNHDA, CDR2 SQIVND (reference sequence). The CDR3 consists of 14 residues. Here the CDR3 reads CASSIQGTNYGYTF. CDR3 DNA: TGTGCCAGTAGTATCCAGGGGACTAACTATGGCTACACCTTC.

J is TRBJ1-5 and V is TRBV19; no clear D gene. V was trimmed by 1 base and J by 4 bases, leaving 5 bases between them. Germline V CDR1 and CDR2: LNHDA, SQIVND (reference sequence). There are 13 residues in the CDR3. The CDR3, as DNA: TGTGCCAGTAGTATAGGAAGGAATCAGCCCCAGCATTTT. Encoded protein: CASSIGRNQPQHF.

This chain links TRBV19 with TRBJ2-5; possible D gene TRBD2, 5 bases. Germline V gives CDR1 LNHDA, CDR2 SQIVND (reference sequence). This CDR3 comprises 14 residues. Trimming stripped 5 bases from V and 1 base from J, with 11 bases between. CDR3 coding DNA: TGTGCCAGTAGTTGGCCCGGACTCCAAGAGACCCAGTACTTC. It codes for CASSWPGLQETQYF. The full variable domain, rest sourced from reference TRBV19 and TRBJ2-5, is DGGITQSPKYLFRKEGQNVTLSCEQNLNHDAMYWYRQDPGQGLRLIYYSQIVNDFQKGDIAEGYSVSREKKESFPLTVTSAQKNPTAFYLCASSWPGLQETQYFGPGTRLLVL.

This clone appeared once. In DNA, the CDR3 is TGTGCCAGCAGAATACGCGCGAACACCGGGGAGCTGTTTTTT. It codes for CASRIRANTGELFF. The chain recombines TRBV7-3 with TRBJ2-2, with D hard to call. Germline CDR1 and CDR2: SGHTA and FQGTGA. The CDR3 contains 14 residues. Trimming took 6 bases from V and 0 from J, leaving 8 bases between them.

This clone appeared many times. This sequence joins TRBV7-3 and TRBJ2-7; the D is unclear. The CDR3 is 14 amino acids. V shed 5 bases and J shed 3 bases, with 14 bases lying between them. The germline gives CDR1 SGHTA, CDR2 FQGTGA. The DNA of the CDR3 is TGTGCCAGCAGCCTATCCCACAGCAGCTACGAGCAGTACTTC. Protein product: CASSLSHSSYEQYF.

The DNA of the CDR3 is TGTGCCAGCAGTTTACAGCAAAATGAGCAGTTCTTC. Amino acid sequence: CASSLQQNEQFF. The chain uses TRBV28 and TRBJ2-1; D remains ambiguous. The CDR3 sequence is 12 residues long. Trimming left V 2 bases short and J 7 bases short, with 6 bases between. The germline CDR1 and CDR2 sequences are MDHEN and SYDVKM.

The chain uses TRBV7-2 and TRBJ2-3, with TRBD2 identical over 12 bases. V dropped 5 bases and J dropped 2; count of bases not matched to a gene: 11. The CDR3 is made up of 18 amino acids. Germline CDR1 and CDR2: SGHTA and FQGNSA. The CDR3 bases are TGTGCCAGCAGCCTCGTGGGGACTAGCGGGCATCCCACAGATACGCAGTATTTT. It codes for CASSLVGTSGHPTDTQYF.

V usage is TRBV7-3 and J usage is TRBJ2-2; either TRBD1 or TRBD2 may fit D (5 bases each). CDR1 SGHTA and CDR2 FQGTGA come from the germline V gene. The V gene lost 2 bases and the J gene lost 2 bases, with 12 bases spanning the gap. CDR3 length equals 16 residues. The CDR3: CASSLLYRGNTGELFF. For the CDR3, the DNA is TGTGCCAGCAGCTTATTGTATCGGGGCAACACCGGGGAGCTGTTTTTT.